A selection of T cell receptor beta chains follows, all from one sample in a study of OX40 agonist ivuxolimab in advanced cancers. The method was immunoSEQ multiplex PCR; TCRdb's version includes in-frame clones alone and lacks a portion of them. This sample yields about 130,000 clones, of which 93% are seen a single time; 1% belongs to the top ten. The material was CD4+ or CD8+ T cells sorted from blood, obtained in a trial of the OX40 agonist ivuxolimab. Receptors were obtained from an adult with an advanced solid tumor such as melanoma, head and neck, liver or kidney cancer. Each CDR3 is given without its conserved first and last residue. For some rows the clone size is stated as once, few or many, or as a class when expanded; others skip it.

v_call	clone_size	j_call	cdr3_aa
TRBV9	NA	TRBJ1-1	ASSVAIGGPEETEAF
TRBV5-1	NA	TRBJ2-1	ASRTQASSYNEQF
TRBV5-1	NA	TRBJ1-1	ASREQGGSTMNTEAF
TRBV28	NA	TRBJ1-1	ASSLSGEGGTEAF
TRBV5-1	NA	TRBJ2-7	ASSLGGGFGEQY
TRBV10-3	NA	TRBJ2-7	AISESTFRGEQY
TRBV6-5	once	TRBJ1-1	ASIPGQGVLE
TRBV6-5	NA	TRBJ2-7	ASSKQGYEQY
TRBV4-1	NA	TRBJ2-2	ASSRSPQGHTGELF
TRBV6-6	NA	TRBJ2-2	ASSYLAGTGELF
TRBV6-6	NA	TRBJ1-1	ASRGTVNTEAF
TRBV4-1	once	TRBJ1-4	ASSQTGVGEKLF
TRBV29-1	NA	TRBJ2-1	SVEGGVRPSPRGGEQF
TRBV6-6	NA	TRBJ1-1	ASSQRTAHGAF
TRBV25-1	NA	TRBJ2-7	ASSEGAVYEQY
TRBV6-5	NA	TRBJ1-1	ASSLDRVAF